This TCR beta chain comes out of a study of T-cell reconstitution after alpha-beta-depleted transplantation in children. Study observations and caveats: A year post-transplant, T-cell counts and diversity derived mostly from newly produced T cells. Some patients' high day-60 TCRbeta diversity was attributed to recipient cells surviving conditioning. At around two months after transplant, the alpha-beta T cells were reportedly derived from several hundred expanded clones that came from non-depleted graft cells.

Regarding this clonotype: Its antigen is not known.

The CDR3 runs 16 residues. Germline assignment: CDR1 SGHRS and CDR2 YFSETQ. Losses at the gene ends were 2 bases for V and 0 bases for J; bases not matched to a gene: 3. The TCRbeta library was prepared with unique molecular identifiers. One entry per CDR3 protein results from TCRdb running MiXCR on the PCR reads. Of 450,000 to 700,000 distinct CDR3 sequences in the sample, 27% were seen once. The source of this sequence is a boy in the first two years of life with Wiskott-Aldrich syndrome, due to receive a stem cell transplant. The chain has TRBV5-1 and TRBJ2-3; 10 nucleotides align to TRBD2. The sample consisted of PBMCs, taken before TCRalphabeta/CD19-depleted stem cell transplant. CDR3 coding DNA: TGCGCCAGCAGCTTTGTGACTAGCGGGAGCACAGATACGCAGTATTTT. Its protein is CASSFVTSGSTDTQYF.